This TCR beta chain was sequenced for a study of shared clonotypes between healthy human individuals. Whole-study context: The study enrolled a couple of women and three men aged 18 to 49.

Study results and caveats: Investigators expected sequencing depth to affect clonotype sharing among donors. The low donor count limited represented genetic and exposure-history diversity.

V was trimmed by 5 bases and J by 5 bases, leaving 22 bases between them. This CDR3 contains 17 residues. The germline V gene has CDR1 SGHTA and CDR2 FQGNSA. This clone is a singleton in its sample. The antigen is undetermined. Here immunoSEQ multiplex PCR was the method, and the copy in TCRdb shows in-frame clones only, minus some. This table has roughly 500,000 clones, around 79% appearing once. This receptor was obtained from a woman aged 40 to 50 in good health. Some clones in this sample may be carry-over from other donors' samples. This sequence joins TRBV7-2 and TRBJ2-1; either TRBD1 or TRBD2 may fit D (5 bases each). What was sequenced was PBMCs. CDR3 residues: CASSRTWAGTQNNEQFF. The DNA of the CDR3 is TGTGCCAGCAGCCGCACCTGGGCCGGGACGCAAAACAATGAGCAGTTCTTC.